This T cell receptor beta chain stems from a study of blood T cell repertoires in COVID-19. Study background: PBMCs, B-cell-depleted T cells, or T cells were the source of the cDNA or gDNA that made up the material.

Participants, about 18 to 90 years old, spanned fewer than 25 US areas. Assay: immunoSEQ multiplex PCR; the TCRdb copy retains only in-frame clones and omits some. The data hold hundreds of thousands of clones, with roughly 90% observed a single time. V shed 4 bases and J 0 bases; nucleotides not matched to a gene: 8. This CDR3 spans 16 amino acids. CDR1 SQVTM and CDR2 ANQGSEA come from the germline V gene. Sample: PBMCs or T cells enriched from blood (not recorded which). The TCR sequence derives from a woman under 30 who had been exposed to COVID-19. V is TRBV29-1 and J is TRBJ1-3; 8 bases are a match to TRBD1. The DNA for the CDR3 is TGCAGCGTTGGAGGCCAGGGGGCGTTCTCTGGAAACACCATATATTTT. Its translation is CSVGGQGAFSGNTIYF.